This passage covers 8 T cell receptor beta chains from one sample sequenced in a study of blood T cell repertoires in COVID-19. Data came from immunoSEQ multiplex PCR; TCRdb stores just in-frame clones and leaves some out. This table holds about 420,000 clones, 70% to 90% found once. The sequenced sample consisted of peripheral blood. These TCRs come from a man between 18 and 29 years old with COVID-19, enrolled during active disease.

DNA of the CDR3: TGTGCCAGCAGTACCCGGACAGGGGGCTTGTTCACTGAAGCTTTCTTT. This sequence encodes CASSTRTGGLFTEAFF. The chain employs TRBV6-6 and TRBJ1-1, with 11 bases lining up with TRBD1. The CDR3 is made up of 16 amino acids. Germline CDR1 and CDR2: MNHNY and SVGAGI (reference sequence). V gave up 5 bases and J gave up 4 bases; unmatched junction bases: 9.

The rearrangement links TRBV7-9 to TRBJ2-1, with 11 bases lining up with TRBD2. V dropped 5 bases and J dropped 0; count of bases not matched to a gene: 12. Per germline, CDR1 SEHNR and CDR2 FQNEAQ (reference sequence). The CDR3 sequence is 19 residues long. In DNA, the CDR3 is TGTGCCAGCAGCCCGTCAATTCGGACTAGCGGGCCCTCCTACAATGAGCAGTTCTTC. Its translation is CASSPSIRTSGPSYNEQFF.

This rearrangement joins TRBV5-1 to TRBJ1-6, with D tentatively TRBD1 (6 bases). The CDR3 is 16 amino acids. Germline V gives CDR1 SGHRS, CDR2 YFSETQ. V was clipped by 6 bases and J by 5 bases, with 18 bases between them. CDR3 protein: CASKSLDGTHNSPLHF. The CDR3 DNA reads as TGCGCCAGCAAATCCCTCGACGGGACACATAATTCACCCCTCCACTTT.

The chain recombines TRBV6-4 with TRBJ2-1; 14 bases fit TRBD2. Germline values: CDR1 MRHNA, CDR2 SNTAGT. With 6 bases clipped from V and 8 bases from J, the junction kept 6 bases outside the gene matches. The CDR3 sequence is 15 residues long. As DNA, the CDR3 is TGTGCCAGCAGAAGACTAGCGGGAGGGCCTTATGAGCAGTTCTTC. Its protein is CASRRLAGGPYEQFF.

The chain employs TRBV7-3 and TRBJ2-3; 11 bases align to TRBD2. The ends lost 5 bases at V and 5 bases at J; junction bases unmatched: 3. This CDR3 has 14 residues. Germline values: CDR1 SGHTA, CDR2 FQGTGA. CDR3 protein: CASSPGLAGDTQYF. The CDR3, as DNA: TGTGCCAGCAGCCCCGGACTAGCGGGAGATACGCAGTATTTT.

J is TRBJ1-3 and V is TRBV30; TRBD1 might be the D (5 bases). V was pared by 1 base and J by 0 bases, with 10 bases between. Germline-derived CDR1 and CDR2 are GTSNPN and SVGIG (reference sequence). This CDR3 contains 15 residues. CDR3 DNA: TGTGCCTGGAGTGCCGACAGCGCCTCTGGAAACACCATATATTTT. It specifies CAWSADSASGNTIYF.

This clone appeared once. The chain uses TRBV27 and TRBJ1-5, with a possible D match to TRBD1 (5 bases). The CDR3 covers 14 residues. Germline CDR1 is MNHEY and CDR2 is SMNVEV (reference sequence). V dropped 2 bases and J dropped 6 bases, with 11 bases sitting between them. CDR3 in amino acids: CASSLEGAGQPQHF. CDR3 coding DNA: TGTGCCAGCAGTTTAGAAGGGGCAGGTCAGCCCCAGCATTTT.

The V and J genes are TRBV5-1 and TRBJ2-7, with 7 bases lining up with TRBD1. Losses at the gene ends were 8 bases for V and 3 bases for J; bases not matched to a gene: 5. CDR1 and CDR2 (germline): SGHRS, YFSETQ. This CDR3 is 12 amino acids long. The CDR3 sequence: CASRQGNYEQYF. CDR3 bases: TGCGCCAGTCGACAGGGTAACTACGAGCAGTACTTC.